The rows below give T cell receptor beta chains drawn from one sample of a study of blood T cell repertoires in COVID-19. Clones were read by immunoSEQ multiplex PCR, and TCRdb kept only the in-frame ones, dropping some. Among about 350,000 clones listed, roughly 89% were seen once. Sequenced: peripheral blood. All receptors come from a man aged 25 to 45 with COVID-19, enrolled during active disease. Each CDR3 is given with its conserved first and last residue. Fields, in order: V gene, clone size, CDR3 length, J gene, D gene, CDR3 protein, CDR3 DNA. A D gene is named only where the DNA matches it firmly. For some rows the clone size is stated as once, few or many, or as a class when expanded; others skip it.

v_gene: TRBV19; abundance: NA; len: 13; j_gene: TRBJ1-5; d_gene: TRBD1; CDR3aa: CASSTQGNQPQHF; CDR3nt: TGTGCCAGTAGTACACAGGGGAATCAGCCCCAGCATTTT
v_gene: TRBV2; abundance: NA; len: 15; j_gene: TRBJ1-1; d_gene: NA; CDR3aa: CASTFSRAANTEAFF; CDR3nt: TGTGCCAGCACCTTTTCCAGGGCGGCAAACACTGAAGCTTTCTTT
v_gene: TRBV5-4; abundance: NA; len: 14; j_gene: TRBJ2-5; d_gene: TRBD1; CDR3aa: CASAEGQTQETQYF; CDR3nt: TGTGCCAGCGCTGAGGGACAGACACAAGAGACCCAGTACTTC
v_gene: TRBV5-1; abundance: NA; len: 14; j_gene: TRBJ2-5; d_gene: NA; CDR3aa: CASSRDSFQETQYF; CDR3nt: TGCGCCAGCAGCCGGGACTCGTTCCAAGAGACCCAGTACTTC
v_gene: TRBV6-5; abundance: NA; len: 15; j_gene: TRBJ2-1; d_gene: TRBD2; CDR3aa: CASSRLALSYNEQFF; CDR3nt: TGTGCCAGCAGTCGACTAGCGCTCTCCTACAATGAGCAGTTCTTC
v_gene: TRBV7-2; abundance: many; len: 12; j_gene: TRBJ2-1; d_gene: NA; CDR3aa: CASSARGNEQFF; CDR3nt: TGTGCCAGCAGCGCCCGAGGCAATGAGCAGTTCTTC
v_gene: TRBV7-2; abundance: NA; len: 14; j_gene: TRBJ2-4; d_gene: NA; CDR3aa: CASSSGTRENIQYF; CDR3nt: TGTGCCAGCAGCTCGGGAACCCGGGAGAACATTCAGTACTTC
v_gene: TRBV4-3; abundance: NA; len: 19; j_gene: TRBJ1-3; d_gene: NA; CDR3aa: CASSQVSGSIQSSGNTIYF; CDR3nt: TGCGCCAGCAGCCAAGTTTCAGGGTCAATTCAATCCTCTGGAAACACCATATATTTT
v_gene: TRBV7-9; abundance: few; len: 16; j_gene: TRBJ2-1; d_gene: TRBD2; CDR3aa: CASSWGSSGDYNEQFF; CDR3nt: TGTGCCAGCAGCTGGGGCTCTAGCGGGGATTACAATGAGCAGTTCTTC
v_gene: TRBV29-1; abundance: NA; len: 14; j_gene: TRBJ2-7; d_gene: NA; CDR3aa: CSVGLTGSRVEQYF; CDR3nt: TGCAGCGTTGGGTTAACAGGGTCCCGAGTGGAGCAGTACTTC
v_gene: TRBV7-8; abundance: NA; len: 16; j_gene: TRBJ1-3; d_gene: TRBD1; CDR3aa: CASSPTDRAAGNTIYF; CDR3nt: TGTGCCAGCAGCCCTACAGACAGGGCGGCTGGAAACACCATATATTTT
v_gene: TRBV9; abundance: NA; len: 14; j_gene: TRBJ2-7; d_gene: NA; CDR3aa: CASSVGSTPYEQYF; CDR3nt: TGTGCCAGCAGCGTAGGTTCTACTCCTTACGAGCAGTACTTC
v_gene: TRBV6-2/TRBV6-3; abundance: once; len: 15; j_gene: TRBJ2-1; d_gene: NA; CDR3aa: CASSYRVGDYNEQFF; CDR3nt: TGTGCCAGCAGTTATCGTGTAGGGGACTACAATGAGCAGTTCTTC
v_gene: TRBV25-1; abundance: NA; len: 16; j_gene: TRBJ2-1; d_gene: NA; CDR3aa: CASSLRGGQGEDEQFF; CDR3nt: TGTGCCAGCAGTTTAAGAGGTGGCCAGGGCGAGGATGAGCAGTTCTTC
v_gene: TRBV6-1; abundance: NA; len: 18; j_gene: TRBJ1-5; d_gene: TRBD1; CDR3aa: CASSDFFVPGTGNQPQHF; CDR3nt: TGTGCCAGCAGTGATTTTTTCGTGCCTGGGACAGGCAATCAGCCCCAGCATTTT
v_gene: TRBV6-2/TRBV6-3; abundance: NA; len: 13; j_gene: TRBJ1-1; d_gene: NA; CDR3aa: CASSYRLNTEAFF; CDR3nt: TGTGCCAGCAGTTACCGGTTGAACACTGAAGCTTTCTTT
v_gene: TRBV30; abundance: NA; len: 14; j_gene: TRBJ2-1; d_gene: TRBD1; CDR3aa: CAWNRDRVHNEQFF; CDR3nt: TGTGCCTGGAACCGGGACAGGGTCCACAATGAGCAGTTCTTC
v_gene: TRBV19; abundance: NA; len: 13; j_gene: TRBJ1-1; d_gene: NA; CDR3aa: CASSIVRGPEAFF; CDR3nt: TGTGCCAGTAGTATTGTAAGGGGCCCTGAAGCTTTCTTT
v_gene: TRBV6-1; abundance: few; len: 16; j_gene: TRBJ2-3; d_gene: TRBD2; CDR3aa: CASSEYGPSGTDTQYF; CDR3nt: TGTGCCAGCAGTGAATATGGGCCTAGCGGGACAGATACGCAGTATTTT
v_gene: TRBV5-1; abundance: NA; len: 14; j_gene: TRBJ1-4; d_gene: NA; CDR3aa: CASSLSVTNEKLFF; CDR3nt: TGCGCCAGCAGCTTGAGCGTAACTAATGAAAAACTGTTTTTT
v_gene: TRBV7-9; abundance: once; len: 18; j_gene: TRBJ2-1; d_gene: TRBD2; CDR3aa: CASSLGPAAGGPGNEQFF; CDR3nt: TGTGCCAGCAGCTTAGGGCCCGCAGCGGGAGGGCCAGGCAATGAGCAGTTCTTC
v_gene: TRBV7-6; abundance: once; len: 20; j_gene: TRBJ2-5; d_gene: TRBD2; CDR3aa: CASSSGNSGRAIGYQETQYF; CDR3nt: TGTGCCAGCAGCTCCGGAAATAGCGGGAGGGCCATAGGGTACCAAGAGACCCAGTACTTC
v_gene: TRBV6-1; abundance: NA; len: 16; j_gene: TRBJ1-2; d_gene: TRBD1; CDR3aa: CASSGWTGDGNYGYTF; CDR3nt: TGTGCCAGCAGTGGGTGGACAGGGGATGGGAACTATGGCTACACCTTC
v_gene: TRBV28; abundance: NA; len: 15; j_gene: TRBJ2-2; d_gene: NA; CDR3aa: CASRSGGVGTGELFF; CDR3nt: TGTGCCAGCCGCTCTGGAGGGGTCGGCACCGGGGAGCTGTTTTTT
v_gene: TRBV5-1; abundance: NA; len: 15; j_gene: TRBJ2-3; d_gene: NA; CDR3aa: CASSPGEVGTDTQYF; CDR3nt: TGCGCCAGCAGCCCCGGGGAGGTCGGCACAGATACGCAGTATTTT
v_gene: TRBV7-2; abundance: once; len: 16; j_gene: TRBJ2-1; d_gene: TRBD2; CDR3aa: CASTLAGGPQYTEQFF; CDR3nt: TGTGCCAGCACCCTAGCGGGAGGCCCCCAGTACACAGAGCAGTTCTTC
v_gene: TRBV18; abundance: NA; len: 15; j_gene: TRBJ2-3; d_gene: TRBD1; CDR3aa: CASSAGQGETDTQYF; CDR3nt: TGTGCCAGCTCTGCGGGACAGGGAGAAACAGATACGCAGTATTTT
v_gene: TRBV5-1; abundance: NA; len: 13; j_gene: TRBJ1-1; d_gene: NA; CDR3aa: CASSFSGDTEAFF; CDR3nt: TGCGCCAGCAGCTTTTCAGGGGACACTGAAGCTTTCTTT
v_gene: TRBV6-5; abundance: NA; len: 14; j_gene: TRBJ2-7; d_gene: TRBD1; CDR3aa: CASSWDRGSYEQYF; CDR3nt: TGTGCCAGCAGCTGGGACAGGGGGAGCTACGAGCAGTACTTC
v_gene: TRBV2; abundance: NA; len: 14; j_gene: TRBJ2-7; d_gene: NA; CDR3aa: CASRLRDTSYEQYF; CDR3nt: TGTGCCAGCAGACTCAGGGACACCTCCTACGAGCAGTACTTC
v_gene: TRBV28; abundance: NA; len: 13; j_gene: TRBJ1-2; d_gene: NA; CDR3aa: CASNYGYRDGYTF; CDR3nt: TGTGCCAGCAATTACGGGTATCGTGATGGCTACACCTTC
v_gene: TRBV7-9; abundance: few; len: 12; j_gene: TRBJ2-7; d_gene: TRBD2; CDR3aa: CASSGEGREQYF; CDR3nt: TGTGCCAGCAGCGGGGAGGGGCGCGAGCAGTACTTC
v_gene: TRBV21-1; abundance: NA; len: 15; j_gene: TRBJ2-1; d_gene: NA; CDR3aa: CASRTGGGPYNEQFF; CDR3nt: TGTGCCAGCAGAACAGGGGGGGGCCCCTACAATGAGCAGTTCTTC
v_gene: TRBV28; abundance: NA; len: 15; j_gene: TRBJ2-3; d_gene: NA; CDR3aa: CASTDRVGEADTQYF; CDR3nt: TGTGCCAGCACCGACCGGGTGGGAGAGGCAGATACGCAGTATTTT
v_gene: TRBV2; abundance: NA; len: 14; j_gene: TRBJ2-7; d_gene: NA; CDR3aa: CASNNRDTSYEQYF; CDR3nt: TGTGCCAGCAATAACCGGGACACCTCCTACGAGCAGTACTTC
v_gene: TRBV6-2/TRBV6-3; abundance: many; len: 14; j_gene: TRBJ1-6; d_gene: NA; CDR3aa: CASSSASGDSPLHF; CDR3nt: TGTGCCAGCAGCTCCGCATCGGGGGATTCACCCCTCCACTTT
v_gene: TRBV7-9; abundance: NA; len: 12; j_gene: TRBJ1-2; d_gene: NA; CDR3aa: CASSLSAEGYTF; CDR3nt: TGTGCCAGCAGCTTAAGCGCGGAGGGCTACACCTTC
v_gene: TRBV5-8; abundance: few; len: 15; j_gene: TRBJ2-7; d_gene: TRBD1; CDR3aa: CASRLDRDWPYEQYF; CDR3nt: TGTGCCAGCAGACTTGACAGGGATTGGCCCTACGAGCAGTACTTC
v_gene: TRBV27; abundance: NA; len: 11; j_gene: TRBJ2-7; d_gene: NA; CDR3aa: CASSFRDEQYF; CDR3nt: TGTGCCAGCAGTTTCAGGGACGAGCAGTACTTC
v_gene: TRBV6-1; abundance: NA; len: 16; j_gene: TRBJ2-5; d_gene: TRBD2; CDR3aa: CASSVRLAGGRETQYF; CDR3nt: TGTGCCAGCAGTGTTCGACTAGCGGGGGGGCGAGAGACCCAGTACTTC
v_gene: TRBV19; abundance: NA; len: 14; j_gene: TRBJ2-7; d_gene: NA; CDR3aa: CASSIQRSSYEQYF; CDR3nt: TGTGCCAGTAGTATACAGAGGAGCTCCTACGAGCAGTACTTC
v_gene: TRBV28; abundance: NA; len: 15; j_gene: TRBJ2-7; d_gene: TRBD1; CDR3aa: CASSSAGTGRSEQYF; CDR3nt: TGTGCCAGCAGTTCCGCCGGGACAGGGCGGAGCGAGCAGTACTTC
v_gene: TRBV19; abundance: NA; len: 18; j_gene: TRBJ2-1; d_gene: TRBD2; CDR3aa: CASSIKIGGSGRYNEQFF; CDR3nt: TGTGCCAGTAGTATTAAAATCGGCGGGAGCGGGAGGTACAATGAGCAGTTCTTC
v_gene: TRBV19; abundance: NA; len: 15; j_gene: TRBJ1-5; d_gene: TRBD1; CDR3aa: CASSTPGQGNQPQHF; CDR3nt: TGTGCCAGTAGTACCCCGGGACAGGGAAATCAGCCCCAGCATTTT
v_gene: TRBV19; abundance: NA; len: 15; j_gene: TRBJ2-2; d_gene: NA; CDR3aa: CASSTARGNTGELFF; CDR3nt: TGTGCCAGTAGTACTGCCAGGGGGAACACCGGGGAGCTGTTTTTT
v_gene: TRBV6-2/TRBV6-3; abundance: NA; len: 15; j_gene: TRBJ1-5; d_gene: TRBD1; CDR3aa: CASSHDRDSNQPQHF; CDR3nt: TGTGCCAGCAGTCATGACAGGGATAGCAATCAGCCCCAGCATTTT
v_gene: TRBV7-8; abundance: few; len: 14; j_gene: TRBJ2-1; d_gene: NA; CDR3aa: CASSLVGLYNEQFF; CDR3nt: TGTGCCAGCAGCTTAGTGGGACTTTACAATGAGCAGTTCTTC
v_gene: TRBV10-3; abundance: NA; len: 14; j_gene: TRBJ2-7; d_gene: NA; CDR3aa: CAIAPRESSYEQYF; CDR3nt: TGTGCCATTGCACCGAGGGAGAGCTCCTACGAGCAGTACTTC
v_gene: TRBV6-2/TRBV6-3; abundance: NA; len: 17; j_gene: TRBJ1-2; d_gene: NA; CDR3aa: CASSRSGGSQAILGYTF; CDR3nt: TGTGCCAGCAGCCGATCTGGGGGCAGCCAAGCGATCCTAGGCTACACCTTC
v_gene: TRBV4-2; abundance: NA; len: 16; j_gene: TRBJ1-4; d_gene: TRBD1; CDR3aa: CASSQVTGTGGEKLFF; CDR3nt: TGTGCCAGCAGCCAAGTTACGGGGACAGGGGGTGAAAAACTGTTTTTT
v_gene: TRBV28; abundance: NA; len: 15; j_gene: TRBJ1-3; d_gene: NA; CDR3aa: CASTPAGEAGNTIYF; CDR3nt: TGTGCCAGCACCCCTGCGGGTGAAGCGGGAAACACCATATATTTT